This T cell receptor (beta chain) was sequenced in a study of blood T cell repertoires in COVID-19. Across about two dozen US areas, participants ranged in age from roughly 18 to 89 years. Donors in Cohort 3 who had recovered were those with two negative PCRs, healthcare professional clearance, or resolution of their symptoms. Authors' processing steps: Estimated nucleated cell counts came from reference gene primer amplification. The assay was immunoSEQ multiplex PCR, and TCRdb's table has in-frame clones only and misses some. D and trimming were read from the DNA, whereas the V and J calls and clone size are those reported in that table. This table has fewer than 200,000 clones, roughly 80% appearing once. Germline V gene data show CDR1 as MNHEY and CDR2 as SMNVEV (reference sequence). J was trimmed by 6 bases and V by 6 bases; bases with no gene match: 12. This CDR3 has 16 amino acids.

The source of this sequence is a woman in her fifties or sixties who had recovered from COVID-19. V gene TRBV27 combines with J gene TRBJ2-1; 9 positions match TRBD2. The sample comprised PBMCs or T cells enriched from blood (not recorded which). The CDR3 loop reads CASRLTGTSPSNEQFF. CDR3 in DNA: TGTGCCAGCAGACTCACCGGGACTAGCCCATCCAATGAGCAGTTCTTC.